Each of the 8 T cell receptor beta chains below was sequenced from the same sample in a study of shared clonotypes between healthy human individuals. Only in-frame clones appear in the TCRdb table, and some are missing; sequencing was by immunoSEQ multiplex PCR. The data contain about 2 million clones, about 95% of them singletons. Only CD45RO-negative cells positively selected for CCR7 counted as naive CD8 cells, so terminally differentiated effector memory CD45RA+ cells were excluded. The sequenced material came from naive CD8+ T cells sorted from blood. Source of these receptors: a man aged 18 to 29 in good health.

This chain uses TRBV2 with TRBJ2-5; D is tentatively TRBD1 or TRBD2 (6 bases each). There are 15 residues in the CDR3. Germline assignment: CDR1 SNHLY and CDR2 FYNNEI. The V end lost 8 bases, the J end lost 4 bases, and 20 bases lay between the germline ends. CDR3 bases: TGTGCCAGCGGCGGGGACACCAACATTCGAGAGACCCAGTACTTC. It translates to CASGGDTNIRETQYF.

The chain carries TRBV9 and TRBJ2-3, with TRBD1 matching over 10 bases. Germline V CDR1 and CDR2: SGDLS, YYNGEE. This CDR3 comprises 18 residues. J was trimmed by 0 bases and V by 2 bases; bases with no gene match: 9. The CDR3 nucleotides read TGTGCCAGCAGCGTCCATTCGGACAGGGGGTCTAGCACAGATACGCAGTATTTT. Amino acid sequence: CASSVHSDRGSSTDTQYF. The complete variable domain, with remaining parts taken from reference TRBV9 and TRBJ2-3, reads DSGVTQTPKHLITATGQRVTLRCSPRSGDLSVYWYQQSLDQGLQFLIQYYNGEERAKGNILERFSAQQFPDLHSELNLSSLELGDSALYFCASSVHSDRGSSTDTQYFGPGTRLTVL.

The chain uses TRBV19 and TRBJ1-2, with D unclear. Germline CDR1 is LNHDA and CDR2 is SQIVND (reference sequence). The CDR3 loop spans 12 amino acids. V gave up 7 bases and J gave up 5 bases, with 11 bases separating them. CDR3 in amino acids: CASNDGYYGYTF. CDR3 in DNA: TGTGCCAGTAACGACGGATATTATGGCTACACCTTC. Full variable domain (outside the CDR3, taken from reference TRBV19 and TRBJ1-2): DGGITQSPKYLFRKEGQNVTLSCEQNLNHDAMYWYRQDPGQGLRLIYYSQIVNDFQKGDIAEGYSVSREKKESFPLTVTSAQKNPTAFYLCASNDGYYGYTFGSGTRLTVV.

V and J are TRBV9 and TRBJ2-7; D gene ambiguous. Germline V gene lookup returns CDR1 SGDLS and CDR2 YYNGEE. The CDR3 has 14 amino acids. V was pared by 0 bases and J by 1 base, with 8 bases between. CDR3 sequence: CASSVGPRSYEQYF. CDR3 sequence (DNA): TGTGCCAGCAGCGTAGGTCCCAGGTCCTACGAGCAGTACTTC.

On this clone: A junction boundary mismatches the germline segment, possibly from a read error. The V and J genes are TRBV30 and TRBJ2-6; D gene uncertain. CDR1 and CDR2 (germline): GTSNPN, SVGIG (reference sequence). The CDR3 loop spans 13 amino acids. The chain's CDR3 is CAWEVSGANVLTF. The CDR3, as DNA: TGTGCCTGGGAAGTCTCTGGCGCCAACGTCCTGACTTTC.

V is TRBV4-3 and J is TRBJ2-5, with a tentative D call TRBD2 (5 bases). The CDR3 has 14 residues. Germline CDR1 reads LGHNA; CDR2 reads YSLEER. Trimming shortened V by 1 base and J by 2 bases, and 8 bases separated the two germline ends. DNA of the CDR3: TGCGCCAGCAGCCAAGGATGGACTCAAGAGACCCAGTACTTC. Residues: CASSQGWTQETQYF.

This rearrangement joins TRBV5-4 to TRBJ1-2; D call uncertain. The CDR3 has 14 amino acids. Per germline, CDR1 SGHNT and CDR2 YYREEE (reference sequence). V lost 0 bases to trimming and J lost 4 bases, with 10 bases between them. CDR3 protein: CASSLGGPVYGYTF. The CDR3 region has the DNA TGTGCCAGCAGCTTGGGAGGCCCGGTCTATGGCTACACCTTC.

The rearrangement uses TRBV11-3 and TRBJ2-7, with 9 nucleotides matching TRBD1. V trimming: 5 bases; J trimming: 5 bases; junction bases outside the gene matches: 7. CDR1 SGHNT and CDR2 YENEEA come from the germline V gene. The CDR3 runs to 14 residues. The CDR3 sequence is CASSDRDRVDEQYF. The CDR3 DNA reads TGTGCCAGCAGCGACCGGGACAGGGTGGACGAGCAGTACTTC.